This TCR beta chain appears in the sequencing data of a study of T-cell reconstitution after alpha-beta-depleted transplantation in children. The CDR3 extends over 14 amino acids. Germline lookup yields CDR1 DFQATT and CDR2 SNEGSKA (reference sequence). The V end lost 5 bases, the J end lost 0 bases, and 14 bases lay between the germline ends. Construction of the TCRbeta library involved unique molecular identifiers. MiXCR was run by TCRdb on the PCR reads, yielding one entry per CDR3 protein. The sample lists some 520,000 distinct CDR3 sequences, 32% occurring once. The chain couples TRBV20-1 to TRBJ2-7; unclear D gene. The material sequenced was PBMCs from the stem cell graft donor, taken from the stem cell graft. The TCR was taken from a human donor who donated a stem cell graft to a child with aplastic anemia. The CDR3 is CSASPTYYSYEQYF. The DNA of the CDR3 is TGCAGTGCTTCCCCGACTTACTACTCCTACGAGCAGTACTTC.